This T cell receptor beta chain originates from a study of cytomegalovirus exposure and HLA in healthy donors. Whole-study context: Among the 398 genotyped donors, around 81% were placed in the Caucasian-associated ancestry cluster.

Primers included in the PCR were 60 Vbeta and 13 Jbeta primers. Measured with immunoSEQ multiplex PCR; TCRdb has only the in-frame clones, and not every one. The sample has some 140,000 clones, less than 80% seen once. This clone qualifies as large. As yet, its antigen is unknown. Germline V gene sequence: CDR1 MGHRA, CDR2 YSYEKL. V was shortened by 3 bases and J by 5 bases, with 11 bases between the two germline ends. This CDR3 is 13 amino acids long. Study observations and caveats: Associated with cytomegalovirus, according to the listing, were fewer than 200 TCR beta chains. Rarity held for most TCR sequences, but there were some public TCRs that occurred in many donors.

The sequence derives from a man aged 40-50 years in good health and CMV-seropositive. The chain joins TRBV4-1 to TRBJ2-7; D is perhaps TRBD1 (6 bases). Input material: PBMCs. The chain's CDR3 is CASSHQQGHEQYF. CDR3 nucleotides: TGCGCCAGCAGCCATCAACAGGGTCACGAGCAGTACTTC.